Listed here are 10 T cell receptor beta chains from one sample, sequenced in a study of T cell responses to AZD1222 COVID-19 vaccine (dated by TCRdb to about 2021). The time point label of this sample denotes: about 28 days (+/-7) after the second vaccine dose. Library preparation used the immunoSEQ multiplex PCR assay. Held by TCRdb, this immuneACCESS table contains in-frame sequences only and omits some clones. Under half of the omission traces to an unresolved V gene where checked; the cause of the rest is unknown. This sample holds 250,000 to 300,000 clones; 90% to 95% were observed only once. The ten largest clonotypes hold around 0.57% of the sample. Sequencing was performed on peripheral blood, taken 28 days after the second AZD1222 dose. These TCRs come from an adult who received the AZD1222 COVID-19 vaccine.

V gene TRBV18 combines with J gene TRBJ2-2, with D possibly matching TRBD2 (5 bases). Germline V gene lookup returns CDR1 KGHSH and CDR2 LQKENI. CDR3 size: 15 residues. Trimming took 3 bases from V and 1 from J, leaving 9 bases between them. The CDR3 bases are TGTGCCAGCTCACCGGCTAGCAAGAACACCGGGGAGCTGTTTTTT. Amino acid sequence: CASSPASKNTGELFF. Drawing the rest from reference TRBV18 and TRBJ2-2, the complete variable domain is NAGVMQNPRHLVRRRGQEARLRCSPMKGHSHVYWYRQLPEEGLKFMVYLQKENIIDESGMPKERFSAEFPKEGPSILRIQQVVRGDSAAYFCASSPASKNTGELFFGEGSRLTVL.

The genes are TRBV12-3 or TRBV12-4 and TRBJ2-3; no clear D gene. The CDR3 totals 12 residues. Trimming removed 9 bases at V and 7 bases at J, with 14 bases between. The DNA of the CDR3 is TGTGCCAGTGCGAATGTGGGGAATACGCAGTATTTT. Its translation is CASANVGNTQYF.

The rearrangement joins TRBV5-4 to TRBJ1-1, with 7 bases identical to TRBD1. V lost 5 bases to trimming and J lost 0 bases; unmatched junction nucleotides: 4. CDR1 and CDR2 from the germline V gene are SGHNT and YYREEE (reference sequence). The CDR3 is 14 residues long. CDR3 sequence (DNA): TGTGCCAGCAGTTTGACAGGGCTGAACACTGAAGCTTTCTTT. Protein: CASSLTGLNTEAFF.

The chain uses TRBV7-2 and TRBJ2-3; D not certain. Germline V lookup: CDR1 SGHTA, CDR2 FQGNSA. The CDR3 covers 11 residues. Trimming removed 1 base at V and 8 bases at J, with 4 bases between. CDR3 in amino acids: CASSLEPTQYF. The CDR3 DNA follows: TGTGCCAGCAGCTTAGAGCCTACGCAGTATTTT.

This rearrangement joins TRBV7-3 to TRBJ2-1, with a possible D match to TRBD1 (5 bases). Looked up from germline, CDR1 is SGHTA and CDR2 is FQGTGA. The V end was cut by 5 bases, the J end by 4 bases, with 9 bases between. CDR3 size: 13 residues. This CDR3 reads CASSRDRYNEQFF. In DNA, the CDR3 is TGTGCCAGCAGCCGAGACAGATACAATGAGCAGTTCTTC.

V and J are TRBV28 and TRBJ2-1; 9 bases map to TRBD2. Looked up from germline, CDR1 is MDHEN and CDR2 is SYDVKM. J lost 8 bases, V lost 5 bases, and 10 bases had no gene match. The CDR3 spans 15 residues. The CDR3 DNA sequence: TGTGCCAGCAGTATACCGGGTAGCGGGAGTGATGAGCAGTTCTTC. This sequence encodes CASSIPGSGSDEQFF.

The rearrangement links TRBV27 to TRBJ2-7; TRBD2 matches 10 bases. The CDR3 consists of 14 residues. J lost 0 bases, V lost 5 bases, and 1 base had no gene match. The germline V gene encodes CDR1 MNHEY and CDR2 SMNVEV (reference sequence). The CDR3 DNA follows: TGTGCCAGCAGTCCTAGCGGGAGCTCCTACGAGCAGTACTTC. Translation: CASSPSGSSYEQYF.

This clone was observed once. This sequence joins TRBV4-1 and TRBJ1-1; TRBD1 matches at 10 bases. The germline CDR1 and CDR2 sequences are MGHRA and YSYEKL. Trimming cost V 1 base and J 6 bases; bases outside gene matches: 5. This CDR3 spans 15 amino acids. The DNA for the CDR3 is TGCGCCAGCAGCCAAGGGGACAGGGGTAGGGCTGAAGCTTTCTTT. It translates to CASSQGDRGRAEAFF.

This sequence joins TRBV7-2 and TRBJ2-1; either TRBD1 or TRBD2 may supply D (5 bases each). Trimming took 3 bases from V and 9 from J, leaving 12 bases between them. The CDR3 runs to 13 residues. Germline CDR1 reads SGHTA; CDR2 reads FQGNSA. CDR3 nucleotide sequence: TGTGCCAGCAGCTTTTCTATGGGGGTTGAGCAGTTCTTC. Its protein is CASSFSMGVEQFF.

V and J are TRBV29-1 and TRBJ2-1; the D gene is possibly TRBD2 (5 bases). The ends were cut back, 2 bases at V and 10 bases at J, with 15 bases in the middle. The CDR3 has 13 amino acids. Per germline, CDR1 SQVTM and CDR2 ANQGSEA. The CDR3 protein is CSVELSGSGEQFF. CDR3 nucleotide sequence: TGCAGCGTTGAACTATCGGGGTCAGGAGAGCAGTTCTTC.